The T cell receptor (beta chain) described here comes from a study of T cell responses to AZD1222 COVID-19 vaccine. Study background: Some second doses came at about 4 weeks and others at about 12 weeks; these were pooled.

As regards this clone: Its antigen is undetermined.

Germline lookup yields CDR1 SGHVS and CDR2 FQNEAQ. The CDR3 runs to 15 residues. Trimming removed 1 base at V and 3 bases at J, with 10 bases between. Profiled with immunoSEQ multiplex PCR; TCRdb holds only in-frame clones, not every one. The sample carries some 100,000 clones, 88% recorded once. Study-level points and caveats: There were repertoire samples only from the period after the peak T cell response. With two AZD1222 doses given, Spike-specific TCR breadth and depth both rose. Recipients of AZD1222 seropositive at baseline numbered only six or seven.

The chain is built from TRBV7-8 and TRBJ2-1, with no clear D. The sequencing used peripheral blood, collected on day 0 of AZD1222 vaccination. The receptor comes from an adult in good health. CDR3 residues: CASSLVAALYNEQFF. The CDR3, as DNA: TGTGCCAGCAGCTTAGTTGCGGCCCTCTACAATGAGCAGTTCTTC.